The present TCR beta chain was sequenced within a study of T cells after yellow fever vaccination. This clonotype was detected ten times or more. What it binds is unknown. TCRdb passed the 5' RACE reads through MiXCR, listing each CDR3 protein once. The sample carries around 320,000 distinct CDR3 sequences, about 4.5% recorded once. Study-level results: Just a small share of clonotypes turned up in the CD4 compartment as well as the CD8 compartment. Researchers cautioned that FACS-sorted repertoires could harbor abundant clonotypes contaminating from the bulk population. A weaker but faster secondary response was observed, peaking on day 5 versus 15. Subsequent to the booster, the majority of primary-vaccination clones reappeared (roughly 97% CD4, 80% to 90% CD8).

This CDR3 contains 16 residues. Between the trimmed V and J ends, which lost 10 bases and 4 bases, there was a span of 25 bases. Looked up from germline, CDR1 is ENHRY and CDR2 is SYGVKD. The source is a man in his late teens or twenties who received the YFV17D yellow fever vaccine. The specimen comprised PBMCs, sampled 15 days after the yellow fever booster vaccination. The rearrangement joins TRBV10-3 to TRBJ2-5, with D unclear. CDR3 protein: CASSEQKLRMGETQYF. The CDR3 DNA follows: TGTGCCAGCTCGGAACAGAAGCTCCGCATGGGAGAGACCCAGTACTTC.